This T cell receptor (beta chain) was retrieved from a study of shared clonotypes between healthy human individuals. Study-level findings and limits: When naive CD4 clonotypes were compared across several donors, roughly 4.9% were shared.

The CDR3 has 13 amino acids. Trimming pared 0 bases from V and 8 bases from J, leaving 11 bases between. Germline CDR1 SGHRS, CDR2 YFSETQ. A note on this clone: The antigen is undetermined.

The study ran the assay at deep level. Sequencing was performed with immunoSEQ multiplex PCR; in TCRdb, only in-frame clones are kept and a portion is missing. The data contain millions of clones, approximately 93% of them seen just once; the ten biggest clones take up 0.39%. The rearrangement uses TRBV5-1 and TRBJ1-1, with a tentative D call TRBD1 (6 bases). Specimen: naive CD4+ T cells from PBMCs. As to subset: CD45RA+ positively selected. The sequence came from a young man in good health. Some clones in this sample may be carry-over from other donors' samples. The CDR3 spells CASSLAKGQEAFF. CDR3 bases: TGCGCCAGCAGCTTGGCCAAGGGACAAGAAGCTTTCTTT.